This T cell receptor beta chain was recovered during a study of memory CD4+ T cells and cytomegalovirus serostatus. Study-level findings and limits: Median bootstrapped AUC for CMV status was just under 0.97 originally, less than 0.93 US-trained.

V trimming: 2 bases; J trimming: 4 bases; junction bases outside the gene matches: 7. Germline-derived CDR1 and CDR2 are MNHEY and SVGAGI. The CDR3 sequence is 16 residues long. The authors' processing: Out-of-frame sequences were removed, leaving about 2,300,000 distinct TCRbeta sequences. Sequencing used immunoSEQ multiplex PCR; TCRdb keeps in-frame clones, though not all of them. That table supplies the V and J calls and clone size; D and trimming were determined from the DNA. The sample includes fewer than 35,000 clones, approximately 80% of them seen just once. Points on this clone: As yet, its antigen is unknown.

The sort gate was single viable CD3+CD4+CD8-CD45RO+ cells for memory CD4+ T cells. Positive selection with CD4 microbeads enriched total CD4+ T cells. This sequence joins TRBV6-5 and TRBJ1-2; 10 nucleotides match TRBD1. Sequenced: memory CD4+ T cells from blood. The clonotype was recovered from an adult in good health and CMV-seronegative. The CDR3 protein is CASSYTRTGGGYGYTF. In nucleotides, the CDR3 is TGTGCCAGCAGTTACACTCGGACAGGGGGGGGCTATGGCTACACCTTC.